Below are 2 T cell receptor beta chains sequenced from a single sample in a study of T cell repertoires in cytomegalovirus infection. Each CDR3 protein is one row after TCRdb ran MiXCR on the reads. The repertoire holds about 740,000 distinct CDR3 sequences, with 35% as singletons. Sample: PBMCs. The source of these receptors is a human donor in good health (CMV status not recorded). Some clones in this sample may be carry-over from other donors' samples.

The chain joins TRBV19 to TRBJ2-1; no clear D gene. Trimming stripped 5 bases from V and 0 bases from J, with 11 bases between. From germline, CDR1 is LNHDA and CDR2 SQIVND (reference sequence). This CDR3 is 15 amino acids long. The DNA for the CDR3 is TGTGCCAGTAGTGAGACCTTGAGCTCCTACAATGAGCAGTTCTTC. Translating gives CASSETLSSYNEQFF.

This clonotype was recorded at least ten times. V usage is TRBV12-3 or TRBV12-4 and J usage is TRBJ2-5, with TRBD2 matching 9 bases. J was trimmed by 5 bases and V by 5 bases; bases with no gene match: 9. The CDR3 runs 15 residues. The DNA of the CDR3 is TGTGCCAGCAGTCCACGGGAACTAGCGGGCGAGACCCAGTACTTC. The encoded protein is CASSPRELAGETQYF.